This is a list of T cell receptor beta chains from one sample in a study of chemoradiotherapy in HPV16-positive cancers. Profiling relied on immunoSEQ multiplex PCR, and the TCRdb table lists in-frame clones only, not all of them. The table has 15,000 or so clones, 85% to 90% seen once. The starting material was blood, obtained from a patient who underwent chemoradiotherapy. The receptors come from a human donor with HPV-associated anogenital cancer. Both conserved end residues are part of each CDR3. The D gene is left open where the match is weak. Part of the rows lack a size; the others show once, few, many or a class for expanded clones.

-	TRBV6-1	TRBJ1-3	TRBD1	CASSELSTGAGGNTIYF	TGTGCCAGCAGTGAACTTTCGACAGGGGCGGGAGGAAACACCATATATTTT
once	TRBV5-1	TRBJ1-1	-	CASSLDRGLSTEAFF	TGCGCCAGCAGCTTGGATCGGGGGTTAAGCACTGAAGCTTTCTTT
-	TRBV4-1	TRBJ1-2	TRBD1	CASSQPGQGGYTF	TGCGCCAGCAGCCAACCAGGACAGGGTGGCTACACCTTC
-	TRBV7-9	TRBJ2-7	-	CASSSGAGTYEQYF	TGTGCCAGCAGCTCAGGGGCCGGAACCTACGAGCAGTACTTC
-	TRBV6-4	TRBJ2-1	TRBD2	CASSALAGGSYNEQFF	TGTGCCAGCAGTGCCTTAGCGGGAGGCTCCTACAATGAGCAGTTCTTC
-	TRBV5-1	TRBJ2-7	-	CASRVGTSNEQYF	TGCGCCAGCAGAGTCGGGACTTCTAACGAGCAGTACTTC
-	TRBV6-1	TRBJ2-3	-	CASSRGDTQYF	TGTGCCAGCAGCCGGGGGGATACGCAGTATTTT
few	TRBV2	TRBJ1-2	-	CASSESKGYTF	TGTGCCAGCAGCGAATCGAAAGGCTACACCTTC
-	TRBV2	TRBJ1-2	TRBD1	CASRGRTGGGGYTF	TGTGCCAGCAGAGGACGGACAGGGGGAGGTGGCTACACCTTC
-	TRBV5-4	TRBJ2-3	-	CASRAEVTDTQYF	TGTGCCAGCAGGGCAGAGGTGACGGATACGCAGTATTTT
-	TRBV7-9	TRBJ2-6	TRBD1	CASSPGTGVPGANVLTF	TGTGCCAGCAGCCCCGGGACAGGGGTCCCTGGGGCCAACGTCCTGACTTTC
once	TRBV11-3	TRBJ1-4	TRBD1	CASSLALGTGGSPTNEKLFF	TGTGCCAGCAGCTTGGCCTTAGGGACAGGGGGCTCCCCAACTAATGAAAAACTGTTTTTT
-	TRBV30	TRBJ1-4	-	CAWSGQEKLFF	TGTGCCTGGAGTGGACAGGAAAAACTGTTTTTT
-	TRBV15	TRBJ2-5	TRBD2	CATSRDATSGQETQYF	TGTGCCACCAGCAGAGATGCAACTAGCGGGCAAGAGACCCAGTACTTC
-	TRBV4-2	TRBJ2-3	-	CASSQGALSGSSTDTQYF	TGTGCCAGCAGCCAAGGTGCTCTCAGCGGCTCTAGCACAGATACGCAGTATTTT
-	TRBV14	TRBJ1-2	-	CASPRGGYEVYYGYTF	TGTGCCAGCCCACGTGGAGGGTACGAAGTATACTATGGCTACACCTTC
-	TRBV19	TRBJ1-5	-	CASSIGVRGYNQPQHF	TGTGCCAGTAGTATAGGTGTCAGGGGCTACAATCAGCCCCAGCATTTT
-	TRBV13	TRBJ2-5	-	CASRSLFQETQYF	TGTGCCAGCAGATCACTGTTCCAAGAGACCCAGTACTTC
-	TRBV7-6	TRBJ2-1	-	CASSLRERSTYNEQFF	TGTGCCAGCAGCTTAAGGGAAAGGAGCACCTACAATGAGCAGTTCTTC
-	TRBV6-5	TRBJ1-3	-	CASKRAGSGNTIYF	TGTGCCAGCAAACGGGCTGGGTCTGGAAACACCATATATTTT
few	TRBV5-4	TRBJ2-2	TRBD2	CASSFLAGGRTGELFF	TGTGCCAGCAGCTTCTTAGCGGGAGGCCGCACCGGGGAGCTGTTTTTT
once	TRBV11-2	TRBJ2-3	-	CASSLDGGLDTQYF	TGTGCCAGCAGCTTAGATGGGGGTTTGGATACGCAGTATTTT
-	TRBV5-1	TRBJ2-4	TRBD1	CASKITGGPSYF	TGCGCCAGTAAGATCACAGGGGGCCCCTCGTACTTC
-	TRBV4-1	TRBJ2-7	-	CASSQGPGQSEYEQYF	TGCGCCAGCAGCCAAGGGCCCGGACAGTCAGAATACGAGCAGTACTTC
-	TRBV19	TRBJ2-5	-	CASSSGETQYF	TGTGCCAGTAGTTCCGGGGAGACCCAGTACTTC
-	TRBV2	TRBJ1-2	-	CASSEFQGGGYTF	TGTGCCAGCAGTGAATTCCAGGGCGGGGGCTACACCTTC
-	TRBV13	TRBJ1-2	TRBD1	CASSPRLTGEHGYTF	TGTGCCAGCAGCCCTAGGTTGACAGGGGAACACGGCTACACCTTC
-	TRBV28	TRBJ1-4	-	CASSLGGSNEKLFF	TGTGCCAGCAGTTTAGGGGGGTCTAATGAAAAACTGTTTTTT
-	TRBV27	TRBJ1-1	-	CASSSGGNTEAFF	TGTGCCAGCAGTTCCGGCGGGAACACTGAAGCTTTCTTT
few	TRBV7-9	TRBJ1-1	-	CASSLSSTEAFF	TGTGCCAGCAGCTTAAGTAGCACTGAAGCTTTCTTT